This T cell receptor (beta chain) is drawn from a study of Ad26.COV2.S vaccination and SARS-CoV-2 variants. Study as a whole: Once or twice, 56 days apart, Ad26.COV2.S was delivered intramuscularly.

Treatment described: 15 to 20 received Ad26.COV2.S at low or high dose, single or two shots; five or six received placebo; per-sample allocation not given. Sampling happened 63 days after the first vaccine or placebo injection. Sequencing was performed with immunoSEQ multiplex PCR; in TCRdb, only in-frame clones are kept and a portion is missing. The sample carries about 250,000 clones, approximately 90% recorded once. This CDR3 comprises 14 residues. The V gene end was trimmed by 5 bases and the J gene end by 6 bases; junction bases not matched to a gene: 7. Germline V gene data show CDR1 as LNHDA and CDR2 as SQIVND (reference sequence).

Sequences were derived from peripheral blood, sampled in a trial of Ad26.COV2.S vaccine versus placebo. The source of this sequence is a person between 18 and 60 years old who received the Ad26.COV2.S COVID-19 vaccine or a placebo. The gene calls are TRBV19 and TRBJ2-5; 9 bases are a match to TRBD1. The CDR3 loop reads CASSGGQGRKTQYF. In DNA form, the CDR3 reads TGTGCCAGTAGTGGGGGACAGGGAAGAAAGACCCAGTACTTC.